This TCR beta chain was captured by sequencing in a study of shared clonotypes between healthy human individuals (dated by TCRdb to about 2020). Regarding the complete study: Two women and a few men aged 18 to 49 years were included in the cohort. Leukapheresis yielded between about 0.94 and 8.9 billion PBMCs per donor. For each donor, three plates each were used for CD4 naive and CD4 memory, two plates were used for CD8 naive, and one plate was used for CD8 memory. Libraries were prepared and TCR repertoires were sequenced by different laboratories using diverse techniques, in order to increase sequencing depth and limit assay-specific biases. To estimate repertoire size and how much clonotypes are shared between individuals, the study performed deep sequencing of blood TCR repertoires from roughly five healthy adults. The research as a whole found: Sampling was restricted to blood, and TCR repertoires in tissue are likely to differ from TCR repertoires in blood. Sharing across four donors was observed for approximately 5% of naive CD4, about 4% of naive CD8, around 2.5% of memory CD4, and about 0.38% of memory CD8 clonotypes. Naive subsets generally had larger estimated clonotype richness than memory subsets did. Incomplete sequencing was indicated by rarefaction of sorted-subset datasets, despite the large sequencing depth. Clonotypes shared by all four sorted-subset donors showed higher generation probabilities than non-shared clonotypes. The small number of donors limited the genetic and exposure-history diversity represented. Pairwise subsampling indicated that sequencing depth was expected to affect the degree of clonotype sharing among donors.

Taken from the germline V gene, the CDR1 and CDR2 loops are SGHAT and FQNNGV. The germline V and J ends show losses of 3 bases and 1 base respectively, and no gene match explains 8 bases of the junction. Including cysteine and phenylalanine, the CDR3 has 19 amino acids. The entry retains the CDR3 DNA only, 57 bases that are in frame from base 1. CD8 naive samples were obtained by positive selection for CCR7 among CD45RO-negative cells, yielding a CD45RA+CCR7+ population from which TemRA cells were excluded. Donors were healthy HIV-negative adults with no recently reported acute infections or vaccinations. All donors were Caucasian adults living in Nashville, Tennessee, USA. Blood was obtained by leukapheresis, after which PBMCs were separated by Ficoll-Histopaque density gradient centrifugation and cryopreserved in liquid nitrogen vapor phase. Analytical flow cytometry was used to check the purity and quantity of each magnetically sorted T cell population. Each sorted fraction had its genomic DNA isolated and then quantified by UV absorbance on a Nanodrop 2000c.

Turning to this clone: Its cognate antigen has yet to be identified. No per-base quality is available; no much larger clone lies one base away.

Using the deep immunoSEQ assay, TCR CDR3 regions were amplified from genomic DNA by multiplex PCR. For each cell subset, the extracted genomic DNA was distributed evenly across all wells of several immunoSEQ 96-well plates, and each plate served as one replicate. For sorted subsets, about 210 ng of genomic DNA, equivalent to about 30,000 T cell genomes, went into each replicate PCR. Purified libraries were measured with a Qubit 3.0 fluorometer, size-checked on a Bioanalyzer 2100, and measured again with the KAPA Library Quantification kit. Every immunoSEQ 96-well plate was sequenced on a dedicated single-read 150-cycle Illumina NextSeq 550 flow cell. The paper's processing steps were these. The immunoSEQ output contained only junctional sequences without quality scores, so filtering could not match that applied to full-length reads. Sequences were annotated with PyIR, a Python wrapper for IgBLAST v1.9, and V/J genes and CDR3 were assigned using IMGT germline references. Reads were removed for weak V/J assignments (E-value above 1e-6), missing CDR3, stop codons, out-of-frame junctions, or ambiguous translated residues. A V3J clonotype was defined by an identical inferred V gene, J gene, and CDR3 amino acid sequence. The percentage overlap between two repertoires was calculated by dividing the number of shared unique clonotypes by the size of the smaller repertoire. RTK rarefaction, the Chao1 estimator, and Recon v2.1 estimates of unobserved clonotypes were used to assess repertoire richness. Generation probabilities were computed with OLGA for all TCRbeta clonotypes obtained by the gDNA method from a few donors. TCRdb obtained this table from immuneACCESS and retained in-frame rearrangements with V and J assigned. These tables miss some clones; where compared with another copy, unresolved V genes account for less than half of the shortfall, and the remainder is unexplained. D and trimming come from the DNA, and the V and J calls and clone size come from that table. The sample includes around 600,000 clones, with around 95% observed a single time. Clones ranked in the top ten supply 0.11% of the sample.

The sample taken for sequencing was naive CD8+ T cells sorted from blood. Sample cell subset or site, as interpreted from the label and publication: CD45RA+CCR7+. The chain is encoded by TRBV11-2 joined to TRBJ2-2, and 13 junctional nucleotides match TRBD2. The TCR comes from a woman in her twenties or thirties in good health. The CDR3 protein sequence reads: CASSFPTRLAGGNTGELFF. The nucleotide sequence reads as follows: TGTGCCAGCAGCTTCCCCACTCGACTAGCGGGAGGGAACACCGGGGAGCTGTTTTTT. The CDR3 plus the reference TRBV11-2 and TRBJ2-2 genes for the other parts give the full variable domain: EAGVAQSPRYKIIEKRQSVAFWCNPISGHATLYWYQQILGQGPKLLIQFQNNGVVDDSQLPKDRFSAERLKGVDSTLKIQPAKLEDSAVYLCASSFPTRLAGGNTGELFFGEGSRLTVL.